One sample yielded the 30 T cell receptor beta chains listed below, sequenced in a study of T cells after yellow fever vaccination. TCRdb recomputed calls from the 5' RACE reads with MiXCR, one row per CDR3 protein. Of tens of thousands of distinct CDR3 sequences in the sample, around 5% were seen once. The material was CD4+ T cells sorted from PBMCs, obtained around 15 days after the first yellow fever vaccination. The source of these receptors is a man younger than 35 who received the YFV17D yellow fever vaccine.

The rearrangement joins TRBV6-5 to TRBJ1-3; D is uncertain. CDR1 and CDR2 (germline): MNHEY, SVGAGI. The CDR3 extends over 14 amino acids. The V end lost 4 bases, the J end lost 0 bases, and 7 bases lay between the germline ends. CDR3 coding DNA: TGTGCCAGCAGTTCCCTCCCCTCTGGAAACACCATATATTTT. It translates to CASSSLPSGNTIYF.

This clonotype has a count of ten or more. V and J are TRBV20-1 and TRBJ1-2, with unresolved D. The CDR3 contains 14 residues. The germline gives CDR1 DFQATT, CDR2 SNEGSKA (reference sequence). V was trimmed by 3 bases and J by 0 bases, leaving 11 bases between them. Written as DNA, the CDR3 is TGCAGTGCTAGGGTCACAAATTCTAACTATGGCTACACCTTC. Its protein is CSARVTNSNYGYTF.

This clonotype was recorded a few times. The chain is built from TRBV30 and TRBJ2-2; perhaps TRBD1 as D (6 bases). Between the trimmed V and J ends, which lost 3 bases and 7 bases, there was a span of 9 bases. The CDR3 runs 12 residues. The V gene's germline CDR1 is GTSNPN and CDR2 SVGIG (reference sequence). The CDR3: CAWRGAVGELFF. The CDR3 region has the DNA TGTGCCTGGAGGGGGGCGGTCGGGGAGCTGTTTTTT.

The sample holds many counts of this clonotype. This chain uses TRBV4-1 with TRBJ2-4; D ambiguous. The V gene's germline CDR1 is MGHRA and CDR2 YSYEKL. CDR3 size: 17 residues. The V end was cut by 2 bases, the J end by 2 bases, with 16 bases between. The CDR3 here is CASSQPLRGRTKNIQYF. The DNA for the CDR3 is TGCGCCAGCAGCCAACCTCTGCGCGGAAGGACCAAAAACATTCAGTACTTC.

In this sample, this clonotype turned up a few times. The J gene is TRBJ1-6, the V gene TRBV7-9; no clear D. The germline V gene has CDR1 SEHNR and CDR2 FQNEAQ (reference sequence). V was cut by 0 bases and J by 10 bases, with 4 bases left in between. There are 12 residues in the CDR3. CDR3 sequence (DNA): TGTGCCAGCAGCTTAGCCGCCTCACCCCTCCACTTT. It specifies CASSLAASPLHF.

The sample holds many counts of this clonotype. CDR3: CASSLVSGGAKDTQYF. The CDR3 bases are TGTGCCAGCAGCTTGGTTAGCGGGGGGGCCAAGGATACGCAGTATTTT. V usage is TRBV5-4 and J usage is TRBJ2-3; 11 nucleotides match TRBD2. In germline, CDR1 is SGHNT, CDR2 YYREEE (reference sequence). The CDR3 contains 16 residues. Trimming cost V 0 bases and J 6 bases; bases outside gene matches: 6. Complete variable domain (other parts from reference TRBV5-4 and TRBJ2-3): ETGVTQSPTHLIKTRGQQVTLRCSSQSGHNTVSWYQQALGQGPQFIFQYYREEENGRGNFPPRFSGLQFPNYSSELNVNALELDDSALYLCASSLVSGGAKDTQYFGPGTRLTVL.

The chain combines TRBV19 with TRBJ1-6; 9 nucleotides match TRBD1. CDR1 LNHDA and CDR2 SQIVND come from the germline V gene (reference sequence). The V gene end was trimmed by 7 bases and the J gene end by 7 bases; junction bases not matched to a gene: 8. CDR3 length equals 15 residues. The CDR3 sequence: CASKVPGTGNSPLHF. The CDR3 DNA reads TGTGCCAGTAAAGTACCCGGGACAGGGAATTCACCCCTCCACTTT.

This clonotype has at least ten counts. CDR3 DNA: TGTGCCAGCAGCGAAACTGGGGTTTTACAGTTCTTC. Residues: CASSETGVLQFF. The chain uses TRBV7-2 and TRBJ2-1; D is ambiguous. The CDR3 sequence is 12 residues long. V lost 5 bases and J lost 13, with 15 bases in between. CDR1 SGHTA and CDR2 FQGNSA come from the germline V gene.

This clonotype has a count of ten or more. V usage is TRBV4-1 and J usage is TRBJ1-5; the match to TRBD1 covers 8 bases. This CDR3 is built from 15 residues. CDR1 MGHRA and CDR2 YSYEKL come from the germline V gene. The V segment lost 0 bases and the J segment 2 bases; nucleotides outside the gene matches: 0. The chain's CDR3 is CASSQEDRGNQPQHF. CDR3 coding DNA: TGCGCCAGCAGCCAAGAGGACAGGGGCAATCAGCCCCAGCATTTT.

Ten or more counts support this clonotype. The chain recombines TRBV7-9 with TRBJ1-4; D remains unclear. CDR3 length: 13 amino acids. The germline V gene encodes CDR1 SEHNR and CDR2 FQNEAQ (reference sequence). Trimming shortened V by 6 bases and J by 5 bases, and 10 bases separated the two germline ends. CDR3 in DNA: TGTGCCAGCAGAAGAGTCGAAAATGAAAAACTGTTTTTT. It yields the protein CASRRVENEKLFF.

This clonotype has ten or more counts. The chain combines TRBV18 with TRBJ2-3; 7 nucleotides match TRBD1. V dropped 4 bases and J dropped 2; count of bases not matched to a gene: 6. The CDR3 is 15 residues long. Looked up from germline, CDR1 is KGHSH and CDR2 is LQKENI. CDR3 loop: CASSRTGVNTDTQYF. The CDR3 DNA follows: TGTGCCAGCTCACGGACAGGAGTTAACACAGATACGCAGTATTTT.

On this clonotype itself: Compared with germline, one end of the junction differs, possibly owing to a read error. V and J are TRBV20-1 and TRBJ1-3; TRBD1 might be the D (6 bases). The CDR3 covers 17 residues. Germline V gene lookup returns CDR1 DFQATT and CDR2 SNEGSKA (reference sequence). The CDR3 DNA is TGCTGTGCTAGAGATCGCGGGGGGCTAGCGTCTGGAAACACCATATATTTT. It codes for CCARDRGGLASGNTIYF.

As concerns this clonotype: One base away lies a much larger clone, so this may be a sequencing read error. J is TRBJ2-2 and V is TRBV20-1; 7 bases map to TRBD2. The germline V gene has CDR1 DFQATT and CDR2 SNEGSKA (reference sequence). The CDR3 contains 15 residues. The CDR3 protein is CIAREGGGGTGELFF. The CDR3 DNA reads TGCATTGCCCGAGAGGGCGGGGGTGGCACCGGGGAGCTGTTTTTT.

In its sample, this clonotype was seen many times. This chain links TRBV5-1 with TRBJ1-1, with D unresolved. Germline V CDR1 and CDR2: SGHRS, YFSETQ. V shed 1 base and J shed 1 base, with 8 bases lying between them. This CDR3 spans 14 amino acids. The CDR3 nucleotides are TGCGCCAGCAGCTTGTCCCCGGGGAACACTGAAGCTTTCTTT. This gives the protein CASSLSPGNTEAFF.

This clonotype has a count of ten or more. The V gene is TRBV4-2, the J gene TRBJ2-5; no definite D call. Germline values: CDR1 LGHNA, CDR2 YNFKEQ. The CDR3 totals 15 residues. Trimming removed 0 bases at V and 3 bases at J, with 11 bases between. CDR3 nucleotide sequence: TGTGCCAGCAGCCAAGATGGCCCAGGAGAAGAGACCCAGTACTTC. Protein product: CASSQDGPGEETQYF.

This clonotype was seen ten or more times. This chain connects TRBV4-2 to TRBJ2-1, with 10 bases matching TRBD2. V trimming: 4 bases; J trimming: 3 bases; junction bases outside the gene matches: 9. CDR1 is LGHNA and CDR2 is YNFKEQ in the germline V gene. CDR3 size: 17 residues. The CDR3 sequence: CASSPKLVAGGYNEQFF. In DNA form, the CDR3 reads TGTGCCAGCAGCCCGAAGCTCGTAGCGGGAGGCTACAATGAGCAGTTCTTC.

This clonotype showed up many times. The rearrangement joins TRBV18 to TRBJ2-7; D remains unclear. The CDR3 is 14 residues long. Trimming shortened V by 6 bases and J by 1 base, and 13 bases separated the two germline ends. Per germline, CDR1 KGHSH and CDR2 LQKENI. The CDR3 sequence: CASSPAPFSYEQYF. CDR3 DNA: TGTGCCAGCTCGCCTGCCCCGTTTTCCTACGAGCAGTACTTC.

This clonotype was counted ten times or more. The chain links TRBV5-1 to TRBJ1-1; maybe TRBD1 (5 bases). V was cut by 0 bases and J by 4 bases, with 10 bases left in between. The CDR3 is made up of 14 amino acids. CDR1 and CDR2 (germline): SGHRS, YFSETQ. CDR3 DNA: TGCGCCAGCAGCTTGGAAGCAGGGAGCACTGAAGCTTTCTTT. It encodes CASSLEAGSTEAFF.

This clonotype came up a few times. CDR3 sequence: CSARGGTGNSYEQYF. Here the CDR3 DNA reads TGCAGTGCTAGGGGGGGGACAGGGAATTCGTACGAGCAGTACTTC. J is TRBJ2-7 and V is TRBV20-1; TRBD1 agrees at 9 bases. The CDR3 is 15 residues long. The germline V gene has CDR1 DFQATT and CDR2 SNEGSKA (reference sequence). Unmatched junction bases numbered 10, after V lost 3 bases and J lost 4 bases.

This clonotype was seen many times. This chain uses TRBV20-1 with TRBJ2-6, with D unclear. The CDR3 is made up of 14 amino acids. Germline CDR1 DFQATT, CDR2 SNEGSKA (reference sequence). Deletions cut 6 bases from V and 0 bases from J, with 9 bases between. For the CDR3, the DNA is TGCAGTGCCCGATGGTACTCTGGGGCCAACGTCCTGACTTTC. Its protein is CSARWYSGANVLTF.

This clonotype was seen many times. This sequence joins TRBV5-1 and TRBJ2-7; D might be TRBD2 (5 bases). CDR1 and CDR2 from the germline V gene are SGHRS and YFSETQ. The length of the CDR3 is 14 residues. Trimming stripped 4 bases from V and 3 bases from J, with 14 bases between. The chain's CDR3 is CASSPAGIFYEQYV. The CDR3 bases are TGCGCCAGCAGCCCGGCCGGGATTTTCTACGAGCAGTACGTC.

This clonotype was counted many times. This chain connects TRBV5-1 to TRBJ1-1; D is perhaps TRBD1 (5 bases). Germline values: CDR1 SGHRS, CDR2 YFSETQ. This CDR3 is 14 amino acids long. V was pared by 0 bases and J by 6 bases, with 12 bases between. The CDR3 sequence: CASSLDRLRAEAFF. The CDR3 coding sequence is TGCGCCAGCAGCTTGGACAGGTTACGAGCTGAAGCTTTCTTT. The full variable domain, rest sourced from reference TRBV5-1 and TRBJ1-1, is KAGVTQTPRYLIKTRGQQVTLSCSPISGHRSVSWYQQTPGQGLQFLFEYFSETQRNKGNFPGRFSGRQFSNSRSEMNVSTLELGDSALYLCASSLDRLRAEAFFGQGTRLTVV.

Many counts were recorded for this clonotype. CDR3 DNA sequence: TGTGCCAGCGGGCAGGGGGAGAATGAGCAGTTCTTC. The encoded protein is CASGQGENEQFF. The chain combines TRBV2 with TRBJ2-1, with 7 nucleotides matching TRBD1. J gave up 7 bases and V 8 bases, and 5 bases lay outside the gene matches. This CDR3 is built from 12 residues. Germline CDR1 is SNHLY and CDR2 is FYNNEI.

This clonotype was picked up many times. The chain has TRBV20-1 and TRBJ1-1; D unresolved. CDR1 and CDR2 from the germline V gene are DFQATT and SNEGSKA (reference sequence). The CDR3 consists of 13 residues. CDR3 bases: TGCAGCCTTCCGGGCCTCGGGGAAGTTGAAGCTTTCTTT. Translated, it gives CSLPGLGEVEAFF.

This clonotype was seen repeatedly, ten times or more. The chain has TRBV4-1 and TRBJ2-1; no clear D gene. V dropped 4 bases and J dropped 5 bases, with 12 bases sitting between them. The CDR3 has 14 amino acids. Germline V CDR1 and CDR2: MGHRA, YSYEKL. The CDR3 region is CASSPRRTDNEQFF. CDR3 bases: TGCGCCAGCAGCCCACGCCGGACCGACAATGAGCAGTTCTTC.

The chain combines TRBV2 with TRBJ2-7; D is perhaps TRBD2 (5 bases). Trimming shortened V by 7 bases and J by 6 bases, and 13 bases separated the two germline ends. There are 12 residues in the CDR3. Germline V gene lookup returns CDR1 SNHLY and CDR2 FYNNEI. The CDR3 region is CASKGVVSEQYF. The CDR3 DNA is TGTGCCAGCAAGGGAGTGGTCAGCGAGCAGTACTTC.

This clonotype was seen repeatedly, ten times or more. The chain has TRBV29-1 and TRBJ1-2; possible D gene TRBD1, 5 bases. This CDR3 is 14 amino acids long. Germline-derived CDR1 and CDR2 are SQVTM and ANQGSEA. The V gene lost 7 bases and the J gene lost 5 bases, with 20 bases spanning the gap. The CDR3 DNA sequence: TGCAGCGCCGCCGCCTTGGGGACCCGGTATGGCTACACCTTC. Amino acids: CSAAALGTRYGYTF. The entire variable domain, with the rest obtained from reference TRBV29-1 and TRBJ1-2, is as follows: SAVISQKPSRDICQRGTSLTIQCQVDSQVTMMFWYRQQPGQSLTLIATANQGSEATYESGFVIDKFPISRPNLTFSTLTVSNMSPEDSSIYLCSAAALGTRYGYTFGSGTRLTVV.

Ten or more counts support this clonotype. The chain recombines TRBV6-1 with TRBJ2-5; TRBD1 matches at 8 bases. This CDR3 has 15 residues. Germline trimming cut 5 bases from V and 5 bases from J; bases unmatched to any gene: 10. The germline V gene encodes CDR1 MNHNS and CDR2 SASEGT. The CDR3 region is CASSLDRDYWETQYF. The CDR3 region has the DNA TGTGCCAGCAGTCTGGACAGGGATTATTGGGAGACCCAGTACTTC.

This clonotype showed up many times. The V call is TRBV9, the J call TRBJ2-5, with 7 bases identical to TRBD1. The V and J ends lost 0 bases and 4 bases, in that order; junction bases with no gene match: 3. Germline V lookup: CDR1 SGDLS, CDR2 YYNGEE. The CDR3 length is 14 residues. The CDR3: CASSVDRGGETQYF. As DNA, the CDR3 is TGTGCCAGCAGCGTAGACAGGGGCGGAGAGACCCAGTACTTC.

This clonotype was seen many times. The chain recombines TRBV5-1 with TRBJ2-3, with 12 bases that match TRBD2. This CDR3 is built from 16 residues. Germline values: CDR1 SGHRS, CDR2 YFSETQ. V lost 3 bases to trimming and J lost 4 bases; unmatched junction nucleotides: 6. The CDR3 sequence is CASSWTSGVVSDTQYF. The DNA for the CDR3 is TGCGCCAGCAGCTGGACTAGCGGGGTAGTATCAGATACGCAGTATTTT.